A selection of T cell receptor beta chains follows, all from one sample in a study of patients and donors after allogeneic stem cell transplantation. Each CDR3 protein is one row after TCRdb ran MiXCR on the RT-PCR reads. The sample holds roughly 880,000 distinct CDR3 sequences, roughly 18% seen once. Sequencing was done on a sample of blood, either unsorted or a sorted T cell fraction (not recorded which). The source of these receptors is a human donor who was either an allogeneic HSCT recipient or a stem cell or donor lymphocyte infusion donor (not recorded which). It is not recorded whose cells these are; they may come from a transplant donor. CDR3s leave out the opening cysteine and the closing phenylalanine or tryptophan. D genes are given only for firm matches. Some rows mark clone size as missing; the rest say once, few, many or name a class of expanded clone.

>TRBJ2-3|-|-|TRBV4-1
ASSQALRPTDTQY
>TRBJ1-1|-|few|TRBV12-3/TRBV12-4
ASSLTYEAF
>TRBJ1-1|-|many|TRBV5-1
ASSLDSLNTEAF
>TRBJ2-1|-|many|TRBV12-3/TRBV12-4
ASVGTGTLINEQF
>TRBJ2-7|-|few|TRBV7-2
ASSVGQLSYEQY
>TRBJ2-1|-|many|TRBV7-2
ASSLVEGGDEQF
>TRBJ2-7|-|few|TRBV12-3/TRBV12-4
ASSLKLATEQY
>TRBJ1-1|-|-|TRBV29-1
SVENGQNTEAF
>TRBJ2-7|-|-|TRBV6-2/TRBV6-3
ASSYGQGGNPYEQY
>TRBJ2-3|TRBD2|-|TRBV2
ASPTSGRPDTQY
>TRBJ2-5|-|many|TRBV2
ASSEWGETQY
>TRBJ2-3|TRBD2|-|TRBV9
ASSPTSGVITDTQY
>TRBJ1-5|TRBD1|-|TRBV3-1
ASSQGDRPRQPQH
>TRBJ1-5|-|-|TRBV3-1
ASSQVWGSNQPQH
>TRBJ2-5|-|-|TRBV4-3
ASSQGTREETQY
>TRBJ1-1|-|-|TRBV7-2
ASSLARIQAF
>TRBJ2-5|-|-|TRBV6-2/TRBV6-3
ASSYGMANSHETQY
>TRBJ1-1|-|few|TRBV5-1
ASSLSPKMNTEAF
>TRBJ1-6|TRBD1|few|TRBV20-1
SARDDLGGYGSPLH
>TRBJ2-7|-|many|TRBV28
ASSSGLEEQY
>TRBJ2-7|-|-|TRBV19
ASSIMEGQSYEQY
>TRBJ1-2|TRBD1|-|TRBV25-1
ASSDPGGRGYT
>TRBJ2-7|TRBD2|-|TRBV7-2
ASSLEGLAGGREQY